The 4 T cell receptor beta chains below were found in one sample sequenced in a study of blood T cell repertoires in COVID-19. Measured with immunoSEQ multiplex PCR; TCRdb has only the in-frame clones, and not every one. Here the sample spans 200,000 to 300,000 clones, about nine tenths being singletons. Specimen: peripheral blood. All receptors come from a woman between 35 and 50 years old who had recovered from COVID-19.

V gene TRBV4-2 combines with J gene TRBJ2-2, with 11 bases lining up with TRBD2. Unmatched junction bases numbered 7, after V lost 1 base and J lost 3 bases. The germline V gene has CDR1 LGHNA and CDR2 YNFKEQ. The CDR3 is made up of 18 amino acids. For the CDR3, the DNA is TGTGCCAGCAGCCAAGTGAGCTTAGCGGGGGGGGACACCGGGGAGCTGTTTTTT. Protein: CASSQVSLAGGDTGELFF.

The chain uses TRBV5-1 and TRBJ2-3, with 15 bases that match TRBD2. CDR1 SGHRS and CDR2 YFSETQ come from the germline V gene. With V trimmed by 2 bases and J by 6 bases, 7 bases remained unmatched. The CDR3 sequence is 17 residues long. The CDR3 is CASSFARTSGGEDTQYF. The CDR3 DNA sequence: TGCGCCAGCAGCTTTGCCCGGACTAGCGGGGGGGAGGATACGCAGTATTTT.

This clone was found a few times. This chain joins TRBV19 and TRBJ1-6; 10 positions agree with TRBD1. The CDR3 has 19 residues. The germline CDR1 and CDR2 sequences are LNHDA and SQIVND (reference sequence). V was clipped by 1 base and J by 9 bases; unmatched bases: 15. CDR3 in DNA: TGTGCCAGTAGTATAGCGACAGGGGGCTCTTATGGAGCCATTTCACCCCTCCACTTT. Encoded protein: CASSIATGGSYGAISPLHF.

V and J are TRBV12-2 and TRBJ1-1. TRBV12-2 is a pseudogene. The CDR3 contains 15 residues. The CDR3 sequence is CASRLAVSGGTEAFF. CDR3 nucleotide sequence: TGTGCAAGTCGCTTAGCGGTCTCGGGGGGAACTGAAGCTTTCTTT.